The TCR beta chain under discussion was sequenced for a study of T cell responses to AZD1222 COVID-19 vaccine. Findings and limits, study-wide: Mostly white British, mostly female donors; authors suggested clonal diversity may be underestimated. Spike-specific TCR depth and breadth grew after two AZD1222 doses. Only 5 or 6 individuals given AZD1222 were seropositive at baseline. The study found vaccine-associated CD4 TCRs spanning spike, dominant at 160-218 and 743-854.

Produced via immunoSEQ multiplex PCR; TCRdb's table is partial and in-frame only. The sample has approximately 100,000 clones; 70% to 90% are singletons. On this clone: The antigen is undetermined.

The clonotype originates from an adult in good health. The material sequenced was peripheral blood, taken on day 0 of MenACWY control vaccination.

The CDR3 here is CASSYSPTGWTEAFF. The CDR3 nucleotides are TGTGCCAGCAGTTACTCACCGACAGGGTGGACTGAAGCTTTCTTT. The J gene is TRBJ1-1, the V gene TRBV6-2 or TRBV6-3; 7 bases agree with TRBD1. V was clipped by 0 bases and J by 5 bases; unmatched bases: 6. Germline V gives CDR1 MNHEY, CDR2 SVGEGT. The CDR3 has 15 residues.